One sample yielded the 9 T cell receptor beta chains listed below, sequenced in a study of neurological immune-mediated disorders. TCRdb called the 5' RACE reads again in MiXCR, with one record for every CDR3 protein. Of approximately 41,000 distinct CDR3 sequences detected, 2% to 3% appear once; the ten largest clones hold 12%. Specimen: PBMCs. These receptors originate from a man aged 30 to 39 with multiple sclerosis.

This clonotype was recorded many times. V gene TRBV5-6 combines with J gene TRBJ2-1; 9 bases are a match to TRBD2. Germline V gene data show CDR1 as SGHDT and CDR2 as YYEEEE. Trimming at V came to 2 bases and at J to 1 base, leaving 4 bases not matched to a gene. The CDR3 spans 16 residues. CDR3 amino acids: CASSLRLAGSYNEQFF. In DNA, the CDR3 is TGTGCCAGCAGCTTAAGGCTAGCGGGATCCTACAATGAGCAGTTCTTC.

This clonotype was seen at least ten times. Written as DNA, the CDR3 is TGTGCCAGCAGTTTAGCGCTTGAGACCCAGTACTTC. This codes for CASSLALETQYF. The chain combines TRBV12-3 or TRBV12-4 with TRBJ2-5; no clear D. The V and J ends lost 0 bases and 5 bases respectively, with 4 bases between them. The CDR3 covers 12 residues.

In this sample, this clonotype turned up many times. CDR3 in amino acids: CASSSGQGRYTDTQYF. In DNA form, the CDR3 reads TGCGCCAGCAGCAGTGGACAGGGGCGGTACACAGATACGCAGTATTTT. The chain employs TRBV5-1 and TRBJ2-3; 9 bases are shared with TRBD1. The V gene's germline CDR1 is SGHRS and CDR2 YFSETQ. This CDR3 has 16 residues. J lost 2 bases, V lost 4 bases, and 8 bases had no gene match.

This clonotype has at least ten counts. The chain joins TRBV20-1 to TRBJ2-7; 12 bases are shared with TRBD1. The germline CDR1 and CDR2 sequences are DFQATT and SNEGSKA (reference sequence). The CDR3 runs to 14 residues. V shed 6 bases, J shed 5 bases, and the junction held 8 bases outside the gene matches. CDR3 DNA sequence: TGCAGTGCCCATTCCGGGACAGGGGGCAACGAGCAGTACTTC. Encoded protein: CSAHSGTGGNEQYF.

This clonotype was observed at least ten times. The chain uses TRBV3-1 and TRBJ2-7, with 12 bases fitting TRBD1. J gave up 5 bases and V 1 base, and 3 bases lay outside the gene matches. The germline CDR1 and CDR2 sequences are LGHDT and YNNKEL (reference sequence). CDR3 length: 15 residues. CDR3 protein: CASSQAGTGGNEQYF. The CDR3 coding sequence is TGTGCCAGCAGCCAAGCCGGGACAGGGGGCAACGAGCAGTACTTC.

This clonotype showed up many times. The CDR3 region is CASSLDGTMSLEQYF. The CDR3 nucleotides read TGCGCCAGCAGCTTGGATGGGACCATGAGCCTCGAGCAGTACTTC. This chain joins TRBV5-1 and TRBJ2-7; TRBD1 or TRBD2 may be the D gene (5 bases each). This CDR3 region has 15 residues. Trimming pared 0 bases from V and 6 bases from J, leaving 16 bases between. Germline CDR1 reads SGHRS; CDR2 reads YFSETQ.

This clonotype has at least ten counts. This chain links TRBV20-1 with TRBJ2-7, with TRBD1 as a possible D gene (6 bases). Germline-derived CDR1 and CDR2 are DFQATT and SNEGSKA (reference sequence). Trimming left V 2 bases short and J 0 bases short, with 11 bases between. This CDR3 region has 14 residues. This CDR3 reads CSARSGQNSYEQYF. In nucleotides, the CDR3 is TGCAGTGCTAGATCTGGACAGAACTCCTACGAGCAGTACTTC.

This clonotype has ten or more counts. V is TRBV7-2 and J is TRBJ2-1; 10 bases are shared with TRBD2. From germline, CDR1 is SGHTA and CDR2 FQGNSA. The CDR3 length is 16 residues. V dropped 8 bases and J dropped 4; count of bases not matched to a gene: 11. This chain's CDR3 is CASVLAGVGVYNEQFF. The CDR3 nucleotides read TGTGCCAGCGTCCTAGCGGGAGTGGGGGTTTACAATGAGCAGTTCTTC.

This clonotype was observed many times. V is TRBV9 and J is TRBJ2-2; no firm D call. Germline CDR1 reads SGDLS; CDR2 reads YYNGEE. CDR3 length equals 13 residues. Trimming stripped 3 bases from V and 9 bases from J, with 12 bases between. CDR3 region: CASSADTARELFF. The CDR3 region has the DNA TGTGCCAGCAGCGCAGACACAGCCCGGGAGCTGTTTTTT.